This TCR beta chain came from a study of neoadjuvant nivolumab and ipilimumab in lung cancer. Across the whole study: Patients got nivolumab 3 mg/kg on days 1, 15 and 29; combination added ipilimumab 1 mg/kg day 1.

Points on this clone: Its antigen is undetermined.

Findings and limits, study-wide: Compared with tumor-adjacent uninvolved lung, resected tumors showed greater richness and clonality. Higher pretherapy blood TCR richness went with higher resected-tumor richness. TCR receptors were sequenced in few samples.

Assay: immunoSEQ multiplex PCR; the TCRdb copy retains only in-frame clones and omits some. The profile shows 3,900 or so clones, approximately 71% of them singletons. The V gene end was trimmed by 5 bases and the J gene end by 6 bases; junction bases not matched to a gene: 2. This CDR3 region has 14 residues. Germline CDR1 and CDR2: SGHKS and YYEKEE (reference sequence). This chain uses TRBV5-5 with TRBJ2-1; 13 bases align to TRBD2. The material was peripheral blood, obtained after neoadjuvant nivolumab, alone or with ipilimumab, at or shortly before surgery. The receptor's source is an adult with non-small cell lung cancer. CDR3 coding DNA: TGTGCCAGCAGATGGACTAGCGGGAGCAATGAGCAGTTCTTC. Translation gives CASRWTSGSNEQFF. Complete variable domain (other parts from reference TRBV5-5 and TRBJ2-1): DAGVTQSPTHLIKTRGQQVTLRCSPISGHKSVSWYQQVLGQGPQFIFQYYEKEERGRGNFPDRFSARQFPNYSSELNVNALLLGDSALYLCASRWTSGSNEQFFGPGTRLTVL.